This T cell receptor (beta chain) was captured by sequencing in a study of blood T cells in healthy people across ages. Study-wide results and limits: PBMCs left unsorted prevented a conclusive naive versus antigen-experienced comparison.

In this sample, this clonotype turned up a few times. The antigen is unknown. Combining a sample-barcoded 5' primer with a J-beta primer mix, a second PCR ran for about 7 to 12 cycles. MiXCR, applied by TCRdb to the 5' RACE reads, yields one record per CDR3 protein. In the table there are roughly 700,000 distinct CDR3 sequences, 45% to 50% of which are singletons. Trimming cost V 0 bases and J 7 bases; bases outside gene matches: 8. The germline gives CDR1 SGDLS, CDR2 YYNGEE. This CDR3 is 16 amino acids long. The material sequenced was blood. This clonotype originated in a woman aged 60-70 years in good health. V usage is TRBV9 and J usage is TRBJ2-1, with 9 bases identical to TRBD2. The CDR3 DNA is TGTGCCAGCAGCGTAGCTTGGTCTAGCGGGATTAATGAGCAGTTCTTC. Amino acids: CASSVAWSSGINEQFF.